These T cell receptor beta chains were read from a single sample in a study of beta chain features in type 1 diabetes. Using immunoSEQ multiplex PCR, the repertoire was profiled, and TCRdb retains in-frame clones only, with some absent. The table shows 120,000 to 150,000 clones, with less than 11% occurring only once. Sample: naive CD4+ T cells from blood. The receptors shown here come from a man younger than 30 in good health. Each CDR3 is given with its conserved first and last residue. The D gene is left open where the match is weak. Size is omitted from some rows. Given values are once, few, many or a class for expanded clones.

.	TRBV29-1	TRBJ2-3	.	CSVAGTHTDTQYF	TGCAGCGTTGCCGGGACTCACACAGATACGCAGTATTTT
.	TRBV19	TRBJ2-1	few	CASSIKSESYNEQFF	TGTGCCAGTAGTATTAAGAGCGAATCCTACAATGAGCAGTTCTTC
.	TRBV19	TRBJ2-1	few	CASKPGLDGNEQFF	TGTGCCAGTAAGCCGGGTCTCGACGGCAATGAGCAGTTCTTC
.	TRBV5-1	TRBJ1-5	few	CASSLEPGSNQPQHF	TGCGCCAGCAGCTTGGAACCAGGGAGCAATCAGCCCCAGCATTTT
TRBD2	TRBV4-2	TRBJ2-3	.	CASSQDASGGADTQYF	TGTGCCAGCAGCCAAGACGCTAGCGGGGGGGCAGATACGCAGTATTTT
.	TRBV11-2	TRBJ2-2	.	CASSLAGVGELFF	TGTGCCAGCAGCTTAGCAGGGGTCGGGGAGCTGTTTTTT
.	TRBV9	TRBJ1-5	.	CASSWTDSNQPQHF	TGTGCCAGCAGCTGGACAGACTCCAATCAGCCCCAGCATTTT
.	TRBV4-2	TRBJ2-7	.	CASSQRGYEQYF	TGTGCCAGCAGCCAGAGGGGGTACGAGCAGTACTTC
TRBD1	TRBV5-1	TRBJ2-7	few	CASSVQGALGEQYF	TGCGCCAGCAGCGTACAGGGGGCTCTTGGCGAGCAGTACTTC
.	TRBV19	TRBJ1-2	few	CASTGSDILNYGYTF	TGTGCCAGCACCGGCTCGGACATTCTAAACTATGGCTACACCTTC
.	TRBV5-6	TRBJ2-3	.	CASSLEVRGSTDTQYF	TGTGCCAGCAGCTTGGAGGTTCGGGGGAGCACAGATACGCAGTATTTT
.	TRBV7-9	TRBJ1-6	few	CASRPELGSNSPLHF	TGTGCCAGCAGACCGGAATTAGGGAGTAATTCACCCCTCCACTTT
TRBD1	TRBV5-6	TRBJ1-6	few	CASSPGQFNSPLHF	TGTGCCAGCAGCCCGGGACAGTTCAATTCACCCCTCCACTTT
TRBD2	TRBV5-6	TRBJ2-3	few	CASSPGTSGSTDTQYF	TGTGCCAGCAGCCCGGGGACTAGCGGGAGCACAGATACGCAGTATTTT
TRBD2	TRBV28	TRBJ2-1	few	CASSGGGAYNEQFF	TGTGCCAGCAGCGGCGGGGGGGCCTACAATGAGCAGTTCTTC
.	TRBV30	TRBJ1-2	few	CAWSPGSGYTF	TGTGCCTGGAGCCCAGGCTCTGGCTACACCTTC
.	TRBV9	TRBJ1-2	few	CASSVGLAVTYGYTF	TGTGCCAGCAGCGTAGGATTGGCAGTCACCTATGGCTACACCTTC
.	TRBV11-2	TRBJ2-2	few	CASSLDLETGELFF	TGTGCCAGCAGCTTAGATCTCGAGACCGGGGAGCTGTTTTTT
TRBD1	TRBV7-2	TRBJ2-2	.	CASSWTGGLMKGGELFF	TGTGCCAGCAGCTGGACAGGGGGCCTAATGAAGGGCGGGGAGCTGTTTTTT
TRBD1	TRBV7-2	TRBJ1-5	few	CASSFTGGNQPQHF	TGTGCCAGCAGCTTCACAGGGGGCAACCAGCCCCAGCATTTT
TRBD2	TRBV5-4	TRBJ2-7	few	CASSEGTSGRYYEQYF	TGTGCCAGCAGCGAAGGGACTAGCGGGAGGTACTACGAGCAGTACTTC
TRBD1	TRBV6-5	TRBJ1-2	.	CASSPGGQGGGYTF	TGTGCCAGCAGCCCCGGAGGGCAGGGGGGCGGCTACACCTTC
.	TRBV7-2	TRBJ2-7	.	CASSLIPGTSYEQYF	TGTGCCAGCAGCTTAATTCCGGGAACTAGCTACGAGCAGTACTTC
TRBD1	TRBV30	TRBJ1-4	few	CAWSRQGAREKLFF	TGTGCCTGGAGTCGACAGGGGGCGCGTGAAAAACTGTTTTTT
.	TRBV6-6	TRBJ1-5	.	CASSDWGTNQPQHF	TGTGCCAGCAGTGATTGGGGCACCAATCAGCCCCAGCATTTT
TRBD2	TRBV6-5	TRBJ2-7	.	CASRFGRAYEQYF	TGTGCCAGCAGATTTGGGAGGGCCTACGAGCAGTACTTC
TRBD2	TRBV30	TRBJ2-1	few	CAWSMRERNEQFF	TGTGCCTGGAGTATGCGGGAGAGGAATGAGCAGTTCTTC
.	TRBV7-9	TRBJ2-1	.	CASSLWTNSYNEQFF	TGTGCCAGCAGCTTATGGACAAACTCCTACAATGAGCAGTTCTTC
TRBD2	TRBV6-6	TRBJ2-5	.	CASKLLVTSGETQYF	TGTGCCAGCAAGTTACTCGTCACTAGCGGCGAGACCCAGTACTTC
.	TRBV29-1	TRBJ1-5	.	CSVSTDRSQPQHF	TGCAGCGTCTCCACCGATCGTAGTCAGCCCCAGCATTTT
.	TRBV20-1	TRBJ2-7	.	CSAPRGYEQYF	TGCAGTGCCCCGCGGGGTTACGAGCAGTACTTC
.	TRBV7-8	TRBJ2-2	.	CASSLDRNTGELFF	TGTGCCAGCAGCTTAGACAGGAACACCGGGGAGCTGTTTTTT
.	TRBV7-9	TRBJ1-4	few	CASSSSEGGGEKLFF	TGTGCCAGCAGCTCCTCCGAGGGCGGTGGTGAAAAACTGTTTTTT
.	TRBV11-2	TRBJ2-1	.	CASSIRGNEQFF	TGTGCCAGCAGCATCCGAGGCAATGAGCAGTTCTTC
TRBD1	TRBV5-1	TRBJ1-2	few	CASSLGDRGNYGYTF	TGCGCCAGCAGCTTGGGCGACAGGGGGAACTATGGCTACACCTTC
.	TRBV5-5	TRBJ1-2	.	CASSLAARGIEGYTF	TGTGCCAGCAGCTTGGCCGCTCGGGGGATCGAAGGCTACACCTTC
TRBD2	TRBV9	TRBJ2-3	few	CASSVGAGGTDTQYF	TGTGCCAGCAGCGTAGGAGCGGGGGGCACAGATACGCAGTATTTT
.	TRBV5-5	TRBJ1-3	.	CASRLLSSGNTIYF	TGTGCCAGCAGACTTCTATCCTCTGGAAACACCATATATTTT
.	TRBV9	TRBJ2-5	few	CASSAGNRQETQYF	TGTGCCAGCAGCGCGGGGAACAGACAAGAGACCCAGTACTTC
.	TRBV19	TRBJ2-5	few	CASSTRNTGSGETQYF	TGTGCCAGTAGTACAAGAAACACAGGATCTGGGGAGACCCAGTACTTC
TRBD1	TRBV18	TRBJ1-5	.	CASSPTGQGSNQPQHF	TGTGCCAGCTCACCCACTGGACAGGGAAGCAATCAGCCCCAGCATTTT
.	TRBV7-2	TRBJ2-6	few	CASNHREGANVLTF	TGTGCCAGCAACCACAGAGAAGGGGCCAACGTCCTGACTTTC
.	TRBV28	TRBJ1-5	.	CASSLWMTGGGGQPQHF	TGTGCCAGCAGTTTATGGATGACAGGAGGCGGCGGTCAGCCCCAGCATTTT
.	TRBV7-9	TRBJ1-1	few	CASSLVQQNTEAFF	TGTGCCAGCAGCTTGGTACAACAAAACACTGAAGCTTTCTTT
TRBD2	TRBV25-1	TRBJ2-1	many	CASSGSPSGDSNEQFF	TGTGCCAGCAGTGGGTCTCCTAGCGGGGATAGCAATGAGCAGTTCTTC
.	TRBV7-8	TRBJ1-5	.	CASSLAWSQAVQPQHF	TGTGCCAGCAGCTTAGCTTGGTCACAGGCGGTACAGCCCCAGCATTTT
.	TRBV13	TRBJ2-5	many	CATDRRGRETQYF	TGTGCCACCGATCGTAGGGGTCGGGAGACCCAGTACTTC
.	TRBV5-1	TRBJ1-1	.	CASTWADHMNTEAFF	TGCGCCAGCACCTGGGCAGACCACATGAACACTGAAGCTTTCTTT
TRBD2	TRBV13	TRBJ2-1	.	CASSYTGTSGYNEQFF	TGTGCCAGCAGTTACACCGGGACTAGCGGCTACAATGAGCAGTTCTTC
.	TRBV6-4	TRBJ1-2	few	CASRESPGRGGYTF	TGTGCCAGCAGGGAATCGCCAGGGAGGGGTGGCTACACCTTC
TRBD1	TRBV25-1	TRBJ1-2	.	CASSQDRPGGYGYTF	TGTGCCAGCAGTCAAGACCGGCCAGGGGGCTATGGCTACACCTTC
TRBD1	TRBV29-1	TRBJ1-2	few	CSVGWTGGYGYTF	TGCAGCGTTGGTTGGACAGGGGGCTATGGCTACACCTTC
TRBD1	TRBV28	TRBJ2-7	few	CASSWTGVKDEQYF	TGTGCCAGCAGTTGGACAGGGGTTAAGGACGAGCAGTACTTC
TRBD1	TRBV4-2	TRBJ2-7	few	CASRRETGSTYEQYF	TGTGCCAGCAGACGCGAGACAGGGTCCACCTACGAGCAGTACTTC
.	TRBV14	TRBJ2-1	.	CASSQGGSVYNEQFF	TGTGCCAGCAGCCAGGGGGGTAGCGTCTACAATGAGCAGTTCTTC